This T cell receptor beta chain emerged from a study of blood T cells in healthy people across ages. Looked up from germline, CDR1 is SQVTM and CDR2 is ANQGSEA. The CDR3 runs to 13 residues. The V end was cut by 5 bases, the J end by 3 bases, with 12 bases between. Each donor's blood draw was around 9.2 milliliters of peripheral blood. With each sample, at least 5.5 micrograms of total RNA were extracted. The use of a sample-barcoded 5' primer and a J-beta primer mix characterized a second PCR of about 6 to 12 cycles. Sequencing yielded, for each sample, at least 3 million paired-end reads carrying CDR3. TCRdb reprocessed the 5' RACE reads via MiXCR and lists one record per CDR3 protein. The table includes about 620,000 distinct CDR3 sequences, more than 45% detected once.

The chain employs TRBV29-1 and TRBJ2-3; no clear D gene. Sequencing used blood. The source is a woman older than 75 in good health. In nucleotides, the CDR3 is TGCAGCGTTCGGCTAGTCACTACAGATACGCAGTATTTT. It specifies CSVRLVTTDTQYF.